This T cell receptor (beta chain) derives from a study of cytomegalovirus exposure and HLA in healthy donors. Study results and limitations: Judged likely to be a sequencing artifact was a cluster of highly shared sequence variants. Near-uniform donor sequencing depth was presumed by presence/absence analyses.

Details on this clone: The antigen remains unidentified.

The CDR3 is 14 amino acids. Losses at the gene ends were 6 bases for V and 5 bases for J; bases not matched to a gene: 5. CDR1 is KGHSH, CDR2 LQKENI, per germline. It was with 60 Vbeta and 13 Jbeta primers that the PCR ran. Measured with immunoSEQ multiplex PCR; TCRdb has only the in-frame clones, and not every one. The sample shows about 36,000 clones, roughly two thirds of them seen only once. The sequenced sample was PBMCs. The V gene is TRBV18, the J gene TRBJ1-5; 9 bases are a match to TRBD1. The TCR sequence derives from a man aged 30-40 years in good health and CMV-seronegative. The DNA for the CDR3 is TGTGCCAGCTCGGAGGGACAGGGCGATCAGCCCCAGCATTTT. Its translation: CASSEGQGDQPQHF.